This paragraph reports one TCR beta chain. Its specificity is unknown. Using immunoSEQ multiplex PCR, the repertoire was profiled, and TCRdb retains in-frame clones only, with some absent. The sample lists roughly 58,000 clones, approximately 89% occurring once. This CDR3 has 17 residues. Per germline, CDR1 PRHDT and CDR2 FYEKMQ (reference sequence). With 5 bases removed from V and 0 bases from J, the gap between germline ends came to 18 bases. These data originate in a study of T cell responses to AZD1222 COVID-19 vaccine. Whole-study results and caveats: Just 6 or 7 people given AZD1222 tested seropositive at baseline.

V is TRBV13 and J is TRBJ2-3, with D uncertain. Sequenced material: peripheral blood, taken on day 0 of MenACWY control vaccination. The sequence came from an adult in good health. The CDR3: CASSRTEGRPSTDTQYF. As DNA, the CDR3 is TGTGCCAGCAGCCGTACTGAAGGACGCCCTAGCACAGATACGCAGTATTTT.